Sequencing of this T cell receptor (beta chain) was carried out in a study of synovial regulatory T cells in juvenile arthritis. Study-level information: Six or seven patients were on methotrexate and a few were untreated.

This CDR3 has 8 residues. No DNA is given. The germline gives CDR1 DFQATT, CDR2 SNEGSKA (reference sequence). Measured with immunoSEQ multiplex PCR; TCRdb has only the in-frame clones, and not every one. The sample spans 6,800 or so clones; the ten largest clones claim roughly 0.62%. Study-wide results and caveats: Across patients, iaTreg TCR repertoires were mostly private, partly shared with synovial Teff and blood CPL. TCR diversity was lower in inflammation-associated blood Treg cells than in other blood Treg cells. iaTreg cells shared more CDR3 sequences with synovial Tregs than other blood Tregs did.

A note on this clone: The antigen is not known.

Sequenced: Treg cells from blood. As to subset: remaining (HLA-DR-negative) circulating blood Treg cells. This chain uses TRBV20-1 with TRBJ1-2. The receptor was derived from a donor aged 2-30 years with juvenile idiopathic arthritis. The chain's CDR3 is CSAGSYTF.